The rows below give T cell receptor beta chains drawn from one sample of a study of blood T cell repertoires in COVID-19. Repertoires were generated with immunoSEQ multiplex PCR, while TCRdb's copy carries only in-frame clones and drops some. Counted here are about 250,000 clones, more than 75% occurring once; the ten biggest clones make up roughly 6.2%. The source material was peripheral blood. The receptors originated from a woman of 80 years or more with COVID-19, enrolled during active disease. The CDR3 runs from the conserved cysteine through the conserved F or W. A D gene is named only where the DNA matches it firmly. The size field is filled for only some rows; it gives once, few, many or a size class.

size: -; D: TRBD2; J: TRBJ2-3; V: TRBV19; DNA: TGTGCCAGTAGTATCGGGAGCGGGGGGAGCACAGATACGCAGTATTTT; CDR3: CASSIGSGGSTDTQYF
size: -; D: TRBD1; J: TRBJ1-5; V: TRBV18; DNA: TGTGCCAGCTCGTCCGGGACAGACAGTCAGCCCCAGCATTTT; CDR3: CASSSGTDSQPQHF
size: once; D: -; J: TRBJ1-2; V: TRBV29-1; DNA: TGCAGCGTTCAGCTCCCAGGGTCCTATGGCTACACCTTC; CDR3: CSVQLPGSYGYTF
size: -; D: TRBD1; J: TRBJ1-1; V: TRBV7-9; DNA: TGTGCCAGCAGCCTACAGGGGGCGGGCACTGAAGCTTTCTTT; CDR3: CASSLQGAGTEAFF
size: -; D: -; J: TRBJ2-5; V: TRBV6-6; DNA: TGTGCCAGCCGAGCAGGGATGGAGACCCAGTACTTC; CDR3: CASRAGMETQYF
size: -; D: TRBD1; J: TRBJ2-1; V: TRBV28; DNA: TGTGCCAGCAGGGGACAGGGGGATGGTGAGCAGTTCTTC; CDR3: CASRGQGDGEQFF
size: -; D: -; J: TRBJ1-1; V: TRBV27; DNA: TGTGCCAGCAGTTTAAGGGGGGGAATGGAAGCTTTCTTT; CDR3: CASSLRGGMEAFF
size: -; D: TRBD1; J: TRBJ2-3; V: TRBV30; DNA: TGTGCCATAGACAGGGGTGGAGGAGATACGCAGTATTTT; CDR3: CAIDRGGGDTQYF
size: -; D: -; J: TRBJ2-3; V: TRBV19; DNA: TGTGCCAGTAACAGGGTTAGCACAGATACGCAGTATTTT; CDR3: CASNRVSTDTQYF
size: -; D: -; J: TRBJ2-2; V: TRBV5-1; DNA: TGCGCCAGCAGTTTCCAGGGGTCGGACACCGGGGAGCTGTTTTTT; CDR3: CASSFQGSDTGELFF
size: -; D: TRBD1; J: TRBJ1-1; V: TRBV2; DNA: TGTGCCAGCAGTGCGGGACAGGGGACAACTGAAGCTTTCTTT; CDR3: CASSAGQGTTEAFF
size: -; D: -; J: TRBJ2-5; V: TRBV20-1; DNA: TGCAGTGCAAACCTCGACAACACCCAGTACTTC; CDR3: CSANLDNTQYF
size: few; D: -; J: TRBJ1-2; V: TRBV28; DNA: TGTGCCAGCAGTCCGAACTATGGCTACACCTTC; CDR3: CASSPNYGYTF